This is a list of T cell receptor beta chains from one sample in a study of beta chain features in type 1 diabetes. The repertoire was sequenced with immunoSEQ multiplex PCR; TCRdb's copy has only in-frame clones and lacks some. Of around 250,000 clones listed, around 14% are singletons. Input material: naive CD4+ T cells from blood. Every receptor here comes from a woman between 40 and 50 years old in good health. The CDR3 runs from the conserved cysteine through the conserved F or W. The D gene is left open where the match is weak. Size is omitted from some rows. Given values are once, few, many or a class for expanded clones.

TRBJ2-1,TRBD1,TRBV2,-,TGTGCCAGCAAGAACAGGGGTGACGGTGAGCAGTTCTTC,CASKNRGDGEQFF
TRBJ2-7,-,TRBV19,-,TGTGCCAGTAGTTTTCGGCACGGAGCCTACGAGCAGTACTTC,CASSFRHGAYEQYF
TRBJ1-2,TRBD1,TRBV6-1,few,TGTGCCAGCAGTCCAGGACAGGGAAGGATCTATGGCTACACCTTC,CASSPGQGRIYGYTF
TRBJ2-3,TRBD2,TRBV5-1,-,TGCGCCAGCAGACGTCGGGGGGGGTACACAGATACGCAGTATTTT,CASRRRGGYTDTQYF
TRBJ1-1,-,TRBV6-6,-,TGTGCCAGCAGTTACCGGGGGGGCGCTGAAGCTTTCTTT,CASSYRGGAEAFF
TRBJ2-3,TRBD1,TRBV2,few,TGTGCCAGCAGCCAGGACAGGGGCCGGACAGATACGCAGTATTTT,CASSQDRGRTDTQYF
TRBJ2-7,TRBD1,TRBV5-6,few,TGTGCCAGCAGCTTGGGACCGGGACAGAGCTCCTACGAGCAGTACTTC,CASSLGPGQSSYEQYF
TRBJ1-6,-,TRBV2,-,TGTGCCACCTTACTAGAGGCCGGAGCCCTCCACTTT,CATLLEAGALHF
TRBJ2-7,-,TRBV7-2,few,TGTGCCAGCAGGACGTCACGGGACTACGAGCAGTACTTC,CASRTSRDYEQYF
TRBJ1-2,-,TRBV11-2,-,TGTGCCAGCAGCTTAGGGTACAGGGCGGCGTATGGCTACACCTTC,CASSLGYRAAYGYTF
TRBJ2-5,TRBD2,TRBV27,-,TGTGCCAGCAGTTTGGGAGGGAGCCTCCAAGAGACCCAGTACTTC,CASSLGGSLQETQYF
TRBJ2-3,TRBD1,TRBV5-4,-,TGTGCCAGCAGCTTGGTTGGCAGGGGGCTTGCAGATACGCAGTATTTT,CASSLVGRGLADTQYF
TRBJ2-1,TRBD2,TRBV5-4,few,TGTGCCAGCAGCTTGGGAGGGTCTAGCGGCCACAATGAGCAGTTCTTC,CASSLGGSSGHNEQFF
TRBJ1-1,TRBD1,TRBV29-1,few,TGCAGCGTATTAGACAGGGGGAGCACTGAAGCTTTCTTT,CSVLDRGSTEAFF
TRBJ2-7,TRBD2,TRBV6-5,-,TGTGCCAGCAGTTACGTAGCGGGGGCATCCGAGCAGTACTTC,CASSYVAGASEQYF
TRBJ2-1,-,TRBV7-9,-,TGTGCCAGCAGCCTCCGGGGAGAGGACAATGAGCAGTTCTTC,CASSLRGEDNEQFF
TRBJ2-5,TRBD1,TRBV6-5,-,TGTGCCAGCAGTCTCGGGACAGTGAAAGAGACCCAGTACTTC,CASSLGTVKETQYF
TRBJ2-7,-,TRBV7-9,many,TGTGCCAGCACCCCAACTTACTACGAGCAGTACTTC,CASTPTYYEQYF
TRBJ1-1,-,TRBV19,few,TGTGCCAGTAGTATGGTCAGGAACACTGAAGCTTTCTTT,CASSMVRNTEAFF
TRBJ2-7,-,TRBV2,-,TGTGCCAGCAGTGCACTAGCAGAGGCCGAGCAGTACTTC,CASSALAEAEQYF
TRBJ2-1,-,TRBV1,-,TGCACCAGCAGCCAAGTATCCCCAGGCGGGGGGGTAAACTACAATGAGCAGTTCTTC,CTSSQVSPGGGVNYNEQFF
TRBJ2-7,-,TRBV25-1,few,TGTGCCAGCAGTGGCGGGGCGGGTGGGTACGAGCAGTACTTC,CASSGGAGGYEQYF
TRBJ1-5,-,TRBV12-5,-,TGTGCTAGTGCCCTTTGGACACTTAGCAATCAGCCCCAGCATTTT,CASALWTLSNQPQHF
TRBJ2-5,TRBD2,TRBV7-2,few,TGTGCCAGCAGCCCGTGGGGACTAGTCGATCAAGAGACCCAGTACTTC,CASSPWGLVDQETQYF
TRBJ2-7,TRBD2,TRBV4-1,few,TGCGCCAGCAGCTCTACCGGGAGGAGCTCCTACGAGCAGTACTTC,CASSSTGRSSYEQYF
TRBJ2-5,TRBD2,TRBV7-2,few,TGTGCCAGCAGCTTAGGTGCTAGCGGGGGGAACCAAGAGACCCAGTACTTC,CASSLGASGGNQETQYF
TRBJ2-1,-,TRBV2,-,TGTGCCAGCAGCGGGGGACAGTATCTCAATGAGCAGTTCTTC,CASSGGQYLNEQFF
TRBJ1-6,TRBD1,TRBV10-2,few,TGCGCCAGCTCCGGGACAGGGCTTTCACCCCTCCACTTT,CASSGTGLSPLHF
TRBJ2-3,-,TRBV12-5,-,TGTGCTAGTGGTTTGGACAGGGAAACCGATACGCAGTATTTT,CASGLDRETDTQYF
TRBJ2-1,TRBD2,TRBV5-1,-,TGCGCCAGCAGCTTGGTTGCTCTTCTAGCGGGGGCCTCCAATGAGCAGTTCTTC,CASSLVALLAGASNEQFF
TRBJ1-4,-,TRBV7-9,few,TGTAAATGGGGGCTCGATGAAAAACTGTTTTTT,CKWGLDEKLFF
TRBJ2-2,-,TRBV5-1,few,TGCGCCAGCAGCTTGGGGGCAGCAAAAAACACCGGGGAGCTGTTTTTT,CASSLGAAKNTGELFF
TRBJ1-1,-,TRBV18,-,TGTGCCAGCTCCCCCTTAGGACAGTCGGCTCTCATGAACACTGAAGCTTTCTTT,CASSPLGQSALMNTEAFF
TRBJ1-1,-,TRBV29-1,-,TGCAGCGCCCAGGTCAACACTGAAGCTTTCTTT,CSAQVNTEAFF
TRBJ2-3,-,TRBV7-2,many,TGTGCCAGCAGCTCTTACTCAGATACGCAGTATTTT,CASSSYSDTQYF
TRBJ2-2,-,TRBV5-1,few,TGCGCCAGCAGCTTGACAGCAGGACTTACCGGGGAGCTGTTTTTT,CASSLTAGLTGELFF
TRBJ1-1,-,TRBV19,few,TGTGCCAGTAGTCCCTACAGGGAAATCAGAACTGAAGCTTTCTTT,CASSPYREIRTEAFF
TRBJ1-6,-,TRBV7-9,many,TGTGCCAGCAGCTTAGCAGGACTAAGAGCCCTCCACTTT,CASSLAGLRALHF
TRBJ2-1,TRBD2,TRBV5-7,few,TGTGCCAGCAGCTTGCCGGGACTAGCGGTATACAATGAGCAGTTCTTC,CASSLPGLAVYNEQFF
TRBJ1-2,TRBD1,TRBV5-4,few,TGTGCCAGCAGCTTACCGGGACAGGGTAGTGGCTACACCTTC,CASSLPGQGSGYTF
TRBJ2-7,-,TRBV11-2,few,TGTGCCAGCAGCTTTGAGGGCTACGAGCAGTACTTC,CASSFEGYEQYF
TRBJ2-7,-,TRBV4-2,few,TGTGCCAGCAGCCAAGAGGGTAGTGGGAGCTCCTACGAGCAGTACTTC,CASSQEGSGSSYEQYF
TRBJ1-5,-,TRBV2,few,TGTGCCAGCAGTGACGCAGGGAACGGCAACCAGCCCCAGCATTTT,CASSDAGNGNQPQHF
TRBJ1-2,TRBD1,TRBV18,-,TGTGCCAGCTCATACTTTAGGGACAGGGGAGACTACACCTTC,CASSYFRDRGDYTF